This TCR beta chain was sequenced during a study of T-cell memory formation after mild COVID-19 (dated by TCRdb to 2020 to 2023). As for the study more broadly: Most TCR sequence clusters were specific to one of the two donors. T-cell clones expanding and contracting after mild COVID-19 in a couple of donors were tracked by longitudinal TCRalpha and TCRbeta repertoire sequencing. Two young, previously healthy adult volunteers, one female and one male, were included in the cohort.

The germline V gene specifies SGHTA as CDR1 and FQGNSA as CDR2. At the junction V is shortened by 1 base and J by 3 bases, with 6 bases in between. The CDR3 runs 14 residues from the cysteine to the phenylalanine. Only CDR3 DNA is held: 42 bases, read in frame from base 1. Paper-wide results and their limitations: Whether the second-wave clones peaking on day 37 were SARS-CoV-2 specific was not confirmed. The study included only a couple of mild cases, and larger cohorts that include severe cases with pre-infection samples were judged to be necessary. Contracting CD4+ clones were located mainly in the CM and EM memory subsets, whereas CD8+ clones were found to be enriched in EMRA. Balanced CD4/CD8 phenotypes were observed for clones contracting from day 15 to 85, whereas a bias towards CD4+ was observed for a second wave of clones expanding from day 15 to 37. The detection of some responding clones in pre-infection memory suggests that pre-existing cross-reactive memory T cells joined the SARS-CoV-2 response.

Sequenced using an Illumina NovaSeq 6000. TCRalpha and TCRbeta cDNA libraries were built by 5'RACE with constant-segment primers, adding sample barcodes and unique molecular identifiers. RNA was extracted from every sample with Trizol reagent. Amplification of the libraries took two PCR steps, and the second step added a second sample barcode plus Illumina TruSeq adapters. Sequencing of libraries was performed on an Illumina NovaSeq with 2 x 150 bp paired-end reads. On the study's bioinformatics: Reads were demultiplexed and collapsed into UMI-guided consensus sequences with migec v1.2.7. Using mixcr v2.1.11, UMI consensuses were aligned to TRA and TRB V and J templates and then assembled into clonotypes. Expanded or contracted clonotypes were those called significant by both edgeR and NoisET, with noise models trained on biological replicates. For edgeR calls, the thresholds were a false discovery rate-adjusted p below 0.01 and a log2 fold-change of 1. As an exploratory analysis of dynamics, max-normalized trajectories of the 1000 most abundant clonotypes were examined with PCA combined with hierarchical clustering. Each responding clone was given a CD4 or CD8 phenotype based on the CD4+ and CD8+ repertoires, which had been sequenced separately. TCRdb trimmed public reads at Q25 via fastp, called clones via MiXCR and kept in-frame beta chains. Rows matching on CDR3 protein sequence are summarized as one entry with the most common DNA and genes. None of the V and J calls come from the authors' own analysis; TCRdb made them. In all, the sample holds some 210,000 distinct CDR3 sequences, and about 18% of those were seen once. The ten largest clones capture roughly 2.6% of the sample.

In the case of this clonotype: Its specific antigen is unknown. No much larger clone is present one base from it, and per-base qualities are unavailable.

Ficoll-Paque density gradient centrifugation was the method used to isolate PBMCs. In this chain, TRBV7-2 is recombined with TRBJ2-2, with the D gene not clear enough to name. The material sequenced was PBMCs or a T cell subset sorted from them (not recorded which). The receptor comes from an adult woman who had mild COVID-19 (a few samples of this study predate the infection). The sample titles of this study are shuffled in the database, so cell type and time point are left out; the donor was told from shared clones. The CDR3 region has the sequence CASSLEGYTGELFF. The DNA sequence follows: TGTGCCAGCAGCTTAGAAGGCTACACCGGGGAGCTGTTTTTT.